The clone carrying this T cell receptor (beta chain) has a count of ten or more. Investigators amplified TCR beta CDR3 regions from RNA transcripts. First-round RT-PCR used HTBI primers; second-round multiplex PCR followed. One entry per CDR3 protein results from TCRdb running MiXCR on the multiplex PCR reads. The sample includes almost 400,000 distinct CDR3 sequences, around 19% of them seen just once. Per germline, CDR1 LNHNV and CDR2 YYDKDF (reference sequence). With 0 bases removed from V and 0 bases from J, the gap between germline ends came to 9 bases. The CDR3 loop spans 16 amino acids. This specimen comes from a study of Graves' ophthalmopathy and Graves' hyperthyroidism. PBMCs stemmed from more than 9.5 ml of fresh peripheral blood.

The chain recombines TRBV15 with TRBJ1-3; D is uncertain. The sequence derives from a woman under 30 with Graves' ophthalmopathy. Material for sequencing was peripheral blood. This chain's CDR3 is CATSRDRTISGNTIYF. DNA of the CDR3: TGTGCCACCAGCAGAGATAGGACTATCTCTGGAAACACCATATATTTT.